This TCR beta chain was profiled in a study of cytomegalovirus exposure and HLA in healthy donors. With regard to this clone: What it recognizes is unknown.

Vbeta (60) and Jbeta (13) primers were used in the PCR. In the study's own analysis: In a later analysis, the count reached 76 million or so unique TCR beta chains, with about 9.9 million shared. Clones were read by immunoSEQ multiplex PCR, and TCRdb kept only the in-frame ones, dropping some. V and J calls and clone size are those listed in that table; D and trimming were worked out from the DNA. In the table there are around 160,000 clones, around 79% of which are singletons. The CDR3 is 17 amino acids. J gave up 9 bases and V 0 bases, and 8 bases lay outside the gene matches. Germline lookup yields CDR1 ENHRY and CDR2 SYGVKD. Study-wide results and caveats: A later analysis appeared to link common viral pathogens to several of the most significant clusters. Earlier analysis yielded a pattern in which most TCR beta V segments were productive about 87% or about 30% of the time. Per published accounts, TCR beta sequences correctly predicted the HLA-A and HLA-B alleles of most subjects.

Sequenced: PBMCs. The TCR comes from a man aged 40-49 years in good health and CMV-seropositive. The chain recombines TRBV10-3 with TRBJ2-1, with TRBD2 matching 13 bases. CDR3 protein: CAISESFGLAGVGEQFF. CDR3 coding DNA: TGTGCCATCAGTGAGTCGTTCGGACTAGCGGGGGTGGGTGAGCAGTTCTTC.